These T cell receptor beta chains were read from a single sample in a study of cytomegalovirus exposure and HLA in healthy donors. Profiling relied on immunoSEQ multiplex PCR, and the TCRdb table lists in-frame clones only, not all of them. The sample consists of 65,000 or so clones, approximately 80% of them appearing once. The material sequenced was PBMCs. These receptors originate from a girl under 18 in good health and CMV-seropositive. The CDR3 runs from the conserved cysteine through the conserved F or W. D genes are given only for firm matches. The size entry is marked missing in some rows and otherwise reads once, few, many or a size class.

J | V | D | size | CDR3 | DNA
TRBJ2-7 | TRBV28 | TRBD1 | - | CASLPRGSFYEQYF | TGTGCCAGCCTCCCCAGGGGGTCATTCTACGAGCAGTACTTC
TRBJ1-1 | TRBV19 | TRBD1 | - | CASSIHRGTEAFF | TGTGCCAGTAGTATCCACAGGGGCACTGAAGCTTTCTTT
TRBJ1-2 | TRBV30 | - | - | CAWLHPDSFYGYTF | TGTGCCTGGCTTCATCCGGACAGCTTCTATGGCTACACCTTC
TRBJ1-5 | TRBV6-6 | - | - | CASKPGIRGSNQPQHF | TGTGCCAGCAAGCCAGGGATTCGTGGAAGCAATCAGCCCCAGCATTTT
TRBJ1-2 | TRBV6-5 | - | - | CASSYPRGGANYGYTF | TGTGCCAGCAGTTACCCCCGGGGGGGAGCTAACTATGGCTACACCTTC
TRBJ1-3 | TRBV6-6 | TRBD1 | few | CASGPGQGEVTIYF | TGTGCCAGCGGACCGGGACAGGGGGAAGTCACCATATATTTT
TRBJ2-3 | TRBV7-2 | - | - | CASSRAGRGTDTQYF | TGTGCCAGCAGCCGAGCGGGGAGGGGGACAGATACGCAGTATTTT
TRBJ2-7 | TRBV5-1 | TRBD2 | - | CASSLATSQRMYF | TGCGCCAGCAGCTTGGCGACTAGCCAGAGGATGTACTTC
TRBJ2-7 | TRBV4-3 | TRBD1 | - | CASSQAQGRGFSYEQYF | TGCGCCAGCAGCCAAGCTCAGGGCAGGGGGTTCTCCTACGAGCAGTACTTC
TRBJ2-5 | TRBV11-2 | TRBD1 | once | CASSLGTAGGETQYF | TGTGCCAGCAGCCTAGGGACAGCAGGTGGAGAGACCCAGTACTTC
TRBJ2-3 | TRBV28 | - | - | CASLGGTDTQYF | TGTGCCAGCCTCGGGGGCACAGATACGCAGTATTTT
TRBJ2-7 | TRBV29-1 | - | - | CSVVLAATAYEQYF | TGCAGCGTTGTCCTCGCGGCGACCGCCTACGAGCAGTACTTC
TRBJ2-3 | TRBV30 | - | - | CAWSVPGGTDTQYF | TGTGCCTGGAGTGTACCAGGGGGCACAGATACGCAGTATTTT
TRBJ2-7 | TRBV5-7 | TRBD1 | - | CASSHRDSGSYEQYF | TGTGCCAGCAGCCACCGGGACAGTGGTTCCTACGAGCAGTACTTC
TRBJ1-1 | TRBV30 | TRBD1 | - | CAPTRDREYTEAFF | TGTGCCCCTACCCGGGACAGGGAGTACACTGAAGCTTTCTTT
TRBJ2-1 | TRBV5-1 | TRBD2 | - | CASSRTSGEFF | TGCGCCAGCAGCAGGACTAGCGGGGAGTTCTTC
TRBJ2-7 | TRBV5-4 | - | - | CASSKEVGAGGYEQYF | TGTGCCAGCAGCAAAGAAGTGGGGGCAGGCGGCTACGAGCAGTACTTC
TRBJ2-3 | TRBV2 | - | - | CASSEVADTQYF | TGTGCCAGCAGTGAAGTTGCGGATACGCAGTATTTT